This TCR beta chain was recovered during a study of shared clonotypes between healthy human individuals. Germline trimming cut 4 bases from V and 2 bases from J; bases unmatched to any gene: 2. The CDR3 consists of 13 residues. In germline, CDR1 is SGHRS, CDR2 YFSETQ. Running of the assay took place at deep level. Genomic DNA from each subset was divided evenly over several immunoSEQ plates. Methods used by the authors: Filtering was not the same, since immunoSEQ gave junction-only sequences without quality scores. Using immunoSEQ multiplex PCR, the repertoire was profiled, and TCRdb retains in-frame clones only, with some absent. D and trimming were read from the DNA, whereas the V and J calls and clone size are those reported in that table. Among about 2.4 million clones, approximately 94% were seen once, and the ten largest hold roughly 0.36%. On this clone itself: Antigen specificity is unknown.

Whole-study results and caveats: Naive subsets tended to show greater estimated richness than memory subsets.

The J gene is TRBJ1-1, the V gene TRBV5-1, with 7 nucleotides matching TRBD1. This clonotype originated in a man aged 18 to 35 in good health. Some clones in this sample may be carry-over from other donors' samples. The sequenced sample consisted of naive CD4+ T cells from PBMCs. The subset was: CD45RA+ positively selected. CDR3 loop: CASSRGPNTEAFF. Written as DNA, the CDR3 is TGCGCCAGCAGCAGGGGGCCAAACACTGAAGCTTTCTTT.